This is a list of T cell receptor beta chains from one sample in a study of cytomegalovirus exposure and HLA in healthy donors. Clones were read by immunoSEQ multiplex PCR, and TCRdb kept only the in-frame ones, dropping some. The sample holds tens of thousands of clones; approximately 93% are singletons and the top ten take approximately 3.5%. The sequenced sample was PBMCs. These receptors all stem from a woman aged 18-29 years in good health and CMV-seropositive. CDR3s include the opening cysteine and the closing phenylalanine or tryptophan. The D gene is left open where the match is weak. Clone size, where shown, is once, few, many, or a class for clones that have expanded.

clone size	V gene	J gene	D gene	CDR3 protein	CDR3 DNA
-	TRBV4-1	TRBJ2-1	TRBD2	CASSHPLGLAGGLYNEQFF	TGCGCCAGCAGCCATCCCCTGGGACTAGCGGGGGGTCTCTACAATGAGCAGTTCTTC
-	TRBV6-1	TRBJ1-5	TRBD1	CASSAPAGGNQPQHF	TGTGCCAGCAGCGCGCCGGCAGGGGGGAATCAGCCCCAGCATTTT
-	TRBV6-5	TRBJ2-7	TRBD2	CASSYSGGGAGEQYF	TGTGCCAGCAGTTACTCTGGCGGGGGGGCCGGGGAGCAGTACTTC
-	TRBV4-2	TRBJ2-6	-	CASSPRGGSGANVLTF	TGTGCCAGCAGCCCAAGAGGGGGCTCTGGGGCCAACGTCCTGACTTTC
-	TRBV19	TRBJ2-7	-	CASSIGGSEQYF	TGTGCCAGTAGTATTGGAGGGAGCGAGCAGTACTTC
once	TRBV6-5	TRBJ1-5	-	CASTADVNQPQHF	TGTGCCAGCACGGCGGATGTCAATCAGCCCCAGCATTTT
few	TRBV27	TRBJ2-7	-	CASSLGAGRTYEQYF	TGTGCCAGCAGTTTAGGTGCGGGGCGGACCTACGAGCAGTACTTC
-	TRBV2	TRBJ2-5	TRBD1	CASSEIRGETQYF	TGTGCCAGCAGTGAAATCAGGGGGGAGACCCAGTACTTC
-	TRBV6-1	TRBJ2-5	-	CASAPVGPIQETQYF	TGTGCCAGCGCCCCTGTGGGCCCCATCCAAGAGACCCAGTACTTC
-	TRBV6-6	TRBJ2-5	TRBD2	CASSYPRLAGIETQYF	TGTGCCAGCAGTTACCCCAGACTAGCGGGGATCGAGACCCAGTACTTC
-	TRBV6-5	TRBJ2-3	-	CASSYSLSTDTQYF	TGTGCCAGCAGTTACAGCCTATCCACAGATACGCAGTATTTT
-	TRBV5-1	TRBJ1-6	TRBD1	CASSLVPLTGTGANSPLHF	TGCGCCAGCAGCTTGGTCCCCCTTACCGGGACAGGGGCTAATTCACCCCTCCACTTT